The T cell receptor beta chain described here comes from a study of shared clonotypes between healthy human individuals. The CDR3 loop spans 11 amino acids. Deletions cut 3 bases from V and 8 bases from J, with 8 bases between. The V gene's germline CDR1 is DFQATT and CDR2 SNEGSKA (reference sequence). As for this clone: Its cognate antigen is unknown.

TCRdb's table, derived via immunoSEQ multiplex PCR, lists solely in-frame clones and lacks some. The data hold some 300,000 clones, with 70% to 75% observed a single time. The CD4+ fraction was divided into a CD45RA+ naive subset and a CD45RA-negative memory subset. Study-wide findings and caveats: On the whole, naive subsets had larger estimated richness than memory subsets had.

The genes are TRBV20-1 and TRBJ1-3; D is uncertain. Sequencing was done on a sample of memory CD4+ T cells sorted from blood. The subset denotes: CD45RA-negative fraction. The clonotype was recovered from a man aged 25 to 40 in good health. CDR3 amino acids: CSASHRDTIYF. The CDR3 DNA reads as TGCAGTGCTAGCCATCGGGACACCATATATTTT.